This record concerns one T cell receptor beta chain sequence. Its antigen remains unidentified. The sample is drawn from a study of vaccination and CD4 T cells after COVID-19. Trimming removed 6 bases from V and 5 bases from J, with 21 bases in between. CDR3 size: 16 residues. CDR1 KGHDR and CDR2 SFDVKD come from the germline V gene. Sequencing of cultured CD4+ T cell DNA used the Oncomine TCR Beta short-read assay. In TCRdb, the PCR reads were re-called with MiXCR into one record per CDR3 protein. The top ten clones hold more than 8% of a sample with 14,000 or so distinct CDR3 sequences, about 56% of them seen once. The treatment denotes: roughly 10-day PBMC culture with coronavirus spike peptide pools or control peptides (ViraFEST assay). Positive SARS-CoV-2 PCR tests in convalescent patients dated from March to December 2020, pre-Alpha, Beta and Delta. Peptide pools at 7.5 to 10 ug/ml, together with around 10 IU/ml IL-2, were added to cultures of roughly 2.1 million PBMCs per well.

Sample: CD4+ T cells from blood, cultured in vitro, taken before SARS-CoV-2 vaccination. The source of this sequence is a human donor who had recovered from COVID-19. The chain carries TRBV24-1 and TRBJ2-5; D may match TRBD1 or TRBD2 (7 bases each). In nucleotides, the CDR3 is TGTGCCACCAGTCTGCAGGTGGGAGGGGGCCTGGAGACCCAGTACTTC. This sequence encodes CATSLQVGGGLETQYF.